This T cell receptor (beta chain) was found in a study of early stage breast cancer tumors. Broader study findings: Most shared enriched TCRB sequences were commonly generated ones.

On this clone itself: Its antigen is as yet unknown.

Blood replicates held 0.5 ug DNA, tumor or normal breast about 1.5 ug, two each. TCRdb keeps only in-frame clones here, not all; method: immunoSEQ multiplex PCR. This table holds about 48,000 clones, 75% to 85% found once. Sequenced input: blood. The clonotype originates from a person aged 45 to 59 with breast cancer.

In nucleotides, the CDR3 is TGTGCCATCAGCTCGACTCAGGGGCAAGAGACCCAGTACTTC. The encoded protein is CAISSTQGQETQYF. The chain couples TRBV10-3 to TRBJ2-5, with a weak D call TRBD1 (6 bases). V was trimmed by 6 bases and J by 2 bases, leaving 13 bases between them. There are 14 residues in the CDR3. Germline loops: CDR1 ENHRY, CDR2 SYGVKD.